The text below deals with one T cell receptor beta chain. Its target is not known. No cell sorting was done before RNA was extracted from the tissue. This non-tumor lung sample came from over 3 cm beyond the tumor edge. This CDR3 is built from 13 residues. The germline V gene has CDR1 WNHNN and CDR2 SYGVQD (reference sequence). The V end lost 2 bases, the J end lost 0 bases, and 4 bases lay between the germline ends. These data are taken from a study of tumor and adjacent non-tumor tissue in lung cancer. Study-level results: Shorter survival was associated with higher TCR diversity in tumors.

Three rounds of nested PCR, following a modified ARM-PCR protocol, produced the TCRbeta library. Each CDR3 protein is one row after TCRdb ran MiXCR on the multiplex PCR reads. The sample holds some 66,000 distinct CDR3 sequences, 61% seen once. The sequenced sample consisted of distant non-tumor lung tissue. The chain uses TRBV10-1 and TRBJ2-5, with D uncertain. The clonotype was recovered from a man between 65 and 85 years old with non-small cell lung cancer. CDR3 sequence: CASSETNQETQYF. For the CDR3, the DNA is TGCGCCAGCAGTGAGACGAACCAAGAGACCCAGTACTTC.